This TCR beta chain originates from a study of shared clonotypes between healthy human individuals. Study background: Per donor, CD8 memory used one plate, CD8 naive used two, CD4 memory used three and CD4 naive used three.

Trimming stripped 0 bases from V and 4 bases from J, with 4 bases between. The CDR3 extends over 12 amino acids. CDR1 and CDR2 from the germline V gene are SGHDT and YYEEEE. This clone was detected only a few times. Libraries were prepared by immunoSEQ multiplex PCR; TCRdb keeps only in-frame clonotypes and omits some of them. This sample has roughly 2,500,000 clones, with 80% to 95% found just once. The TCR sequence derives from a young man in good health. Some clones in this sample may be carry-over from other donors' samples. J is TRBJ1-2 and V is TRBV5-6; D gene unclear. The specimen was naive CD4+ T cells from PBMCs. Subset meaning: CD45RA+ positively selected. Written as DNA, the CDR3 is TGTGCCAGCAGCTTGGATTTCTATGGCTACACCTTC. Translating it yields CASSLDFYGYTF. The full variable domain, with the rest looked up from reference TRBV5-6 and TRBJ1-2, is DAGVTQSPTHLIKTRGQQVTLRCSPKSGHDTVSWYQQALGQGPQFIFQYYEEEERQRGNFPDRFSGHQFPNYSSELNVNALLLGDSALYLCASSLDFYGYTFGSGTRLTVV.